A selection of T cell receptor beta chains follows, all from one sample in a study of regulatory T cells in long-lasting Graves disease. TCRdb independently ran MiXCR on the multiplex PCR reads; one entry per CDR3 protein. The sample gives 320,000 or so distinct CDR3 sequences, about 20% of which show up once; 35% to 45% is in the top ten. The sequencing used peripheral blood mononuclear cells (PBMCs), collected at new diagnosis, from a patient treated with antithyroid drugs. Receptors were obtained from a female donor with Graves disease. CDR3s include the opening cysteine and the closing phenylalanine or tryptophan. A D gene is named only where the DNA matches it firmly. Expanded clones are given a class, and other clones once, few, many or no size at all.

abundance	v_gene	j_gene	d_gene	CDR3nt	CDR3aa
many	TRBV11-2	TRBJ1-6	NA	TGTGCCAGCAGCCCCGACTGGGGTGGGAATTCACCCCTCCACTTT	CASSPDWGGNSPLHF
many	TRBV7-8	TRBJ2-1	TRBD2	TGTGCCAGCACCGGGGGGACTACTGACAATGAGCAGTTCTTC	CASTGGTTDNEQFF
few	TRBV7-9	TRBJ2-1	NA	TGTGCCAGCAGTCACCTGACAGGAAGCTACAATGAGCAGTTCTTC	CASSHLTGSYNEQFF
NA	TRBV15	TRBJ1-2	NA	TGTGCCACCAGCAGCACTGCTAACTATGGCTACACCTTC	CATSSTANYGYTF
NA	TRBV30	TRBJ1-5	NA	TGTGCCTGGAGTGTTATGGACATTGGCCAGCCCCAGCATTTT	CAWSVMDIGQPQHF
few	TRBV6-1	TRBJ2-5	TRBD2	TGTGCCAGCGTGCCGGGGGAGGGCCGTTTCCGAGAGACCCAGTACTTC	CASVPGEGRFRETQYF
many	TRBV5-6	TRBJ2-2	NA	TGTGCCAGCAGCTTGACAGGCCTTTCCACCGGGGAGCTGTTTTTT	CASSLTGLSTGELFF
many	TRBV9	TRBJ2-7	NA	TGTGCCAGCAGCGTAGGGGACTGGGAGTACGAGCAGTACTTC	CASSVGDWEYEQYF
NA	TRBV2	TRBJ1-2	NA	TGTGCCAGCAGTGAAGCCGGACCGAGACCCTATGGCTACACCTTC	CASSEAGPRPYGYTF
many	TRBV27	TRBJ1-1	TRBD1	TGTGCCAGCAGTTTATCTCAGGGGGGACCCCTGGAAGCTTTCTTT	CASSLSQGGPLEAFF
few	TRBV5-1	TRBJ2-1	TRBD2	TGCGCCAGCAGCTTGCGTGGTAGCGGGGGAGAAATTCGAGATGAGCAGTTCTTC	CASSLRGSGGEIRDEQFF
many	TRBV28	TRBJ1-1	TRBD1	TGTGCCAGCAGTTACCACCCATTGACAGGGTCGGGGAACACTGAAGCTTTCTTT	CASSYHPLTGSGNTEAFF
many	TRBV11-1	TRBJ1-1	NA	TGTGCCAGCAGCCTTTGGGAGAACACTGAAGCTTTCTTT	CASSLWENTEAFF
many	TRBV28	TRBJ1-2	NA	TGTGCCAGCAGTCCCTTTGAGGCAGGATATGGCTACACCTTC	CASSPFEAGYGYTF
NA	TRBV12-3/TRBV12-4	TRBJ2-7	TRBD2	TGTGCCAGCAGTTTTGGGGCTAGCGGGAGGGTCGAGCAGTACTTC	CASSFGASGRVEQYF
NA	TRBV19	TRBJ2-1	TRBD1	TGTGCCAGTAGCCCGGACAGGTCGGACTCCTACAATGAGCAGTTCTTC	CASSPDRSDSYNEQFF
NA	TRBV6-1	TRBJ2-3	TRBD2	TGTGCCAGCAGGGGGGGGAGCACAGATACGCAGTATTTT	CASRGGSTDTQYF
many	TRBV27	TRBJ2-2	TRBD2	TGTGCCAGCAGTGTACGACTAGCGGGAGGAACGAACACCGGGGAGCTGTTTTTT	CASSVRLAGGTNTGELFF
many	TRBV11-3	TRBJ2-1	NA	TGTGCCAGCAGTCGCCAGAATGAGCAGTTCTTC	CASSRQNEQFF
NA	TRBV19	TRBJ1-1	NA	TGTGCCAGTAGTATAGCAGGGGAGGACACTGAAGCTTTCTTT	CASSIAGEDTEAFF
many	TRBV19	TRBJ1-1	TRBD1	TGTGCCAGTAGTACCGCAGGGGGTTTAGCTTTCTTT	CASSTAGGLAFF
once	TRBV18	TRBJ2-2	TRBD1	TGTGCCAGCTCACCGGAATGGGACAGGGTGAACACCGGGGAGCTGTTTTTT	CASSPEWDRVNTGELFF
many	TRBV19	TRBJ1-2	TRBD1	TGTGCCAGTAGTATCGACAGGGCGGGCTATGGCTACACCTTC	CASSIDRAGYGYTF
NA	TRBV7-8	TRBJ2-7	NA	TGTGCCAGCAGCTTAGAGACGGCGGAGCTCTTGAAGTACGAGCAGTACTTC	CASSLETAELLKYEQYF
many	TRBV15	TRBJ2-7	NA	TGTGCCACCAGCGGAAGGGGGGACTCCAACGAGCAGTACTTC	CATSGRGDSNEQYF
NA	TRBV7-6	TRBJ1-3	NA	TGTGCCAGCAGCCCCCCGGGACCATCAGGAAACACCATATATTTT	CASSPPGPSGNTIYF
many	TRBV7-9	TRBJ2-7	NA	TGTGCCAGCAGCTTAGCAGGAAACAGAACCACCTACGAGCAGTACTTC	CASSLAGNRTTYEQYF
many	TRBV12-3/TRBV12-4	TRBJ2-5	NA	TGTGCCAGCGGGGAGGGGGTGCGGGAGACCCAGTACTTC	CASGEGVRETQYF
few	TRBV6-5	TRBJ2-4	TRBD2	TGTGCCAGCAGTTCGGGACTAGCGGGAGGGCTAGCCAAAAACATTCAGTACTTC	CASSSGLAGGLAKNIQYF
NA	TRBV3-1	TRBJ2-5	NA	TGTGCCAGCAGCCAAGACGCCAGGGGTATCTCCCAAGAGACCCAGTACTTC	CASSQDARGISQETQYF
NA	TRBV19	TRBJ2-3	TRBD2	TGTGCCAGTAGTACCGAAGGGGTGGGGCTAGCGGCAGATACGCAGTATTTT	CASSTEGVGLAADTQYF
many	TRBV7-2	TRBJ2-1	TRBD2	TGTGCCAGCAGTTCCAGCGGGGGGAGCTCCTACAATGAGCAGTTCTTC	CASSSSGGSSYNEQFF
few	TRBV6-1	TRBJ2-7	NA	TGTGCCAGCAGTGAGGGGCCGACAACCTACGAGCAGTACTTC	CASSEGPTTYEQYF
many	TRBV28	TRBJ1-1	TRBD1	TGTGCCAGCAGTCAGACAGGGGGCACTGAAGCTTTCTTT	CASSQTGGTEAFF
few	TRBV30	TRBJ1-4	TRBD1	TGTGCCTGGAGGGGACAGCCGACCTATGAAAAACTGTTTTTT	CAWRGQPTYEKLFF
NA	TRBV28	TRBJ2-7	TRBD2	TGTGCCAGCAGCGACCCCGGGCGGGAGGATCCTCACGAGCAGTACTTC	CASSDPGREDPHEQYF
once	TRBV27	TRBJ2-5	TRBD1	TGTGCCAGCAGTTTGGGGACAGGGGAACGAGAGACCCAGTACTTC	CASSLGTGERETQYF
many	TRBV12-3/TRBV12-4	TRBJ1-2	TRBD1	TGTGCCAGCACCTTGGGCCGGGGACAGTATGGCTACACCTTC	CASTLGRGQYGYTF
few	TRBV5-8	TRBJ1-4	TRBD1	TGTGCCAGCAGCTCGGGACAGGGGAGGACTAATGAAAAACTGTTTTTT	CASSSGQGRTNEKLFF
many	TRBV2	TRBJ1-2	NA	TGTGCCAGCATCCGAGACGGACGGGGGGGCTACACCTTC	CASIRDGRGGYTF
NA	TRBV5-1	TRBJ1-4	NA	TGCGCCAGCAGCCGCTTAGGTGGGGTGGAGGAAAAACTGTTTTTT	CASSRLGGVEEKLFF
NA	TRBV29-1	TRBJ2-5	NA	TGCAGCGTTGCCGACAGCCCCCCAGAGACCCAGTACTTC	CSVADSPPETQYF
many	TRBV12-3/TRBV12-4	TRBJ2-1	TRBD1	TGTGCCAGCAGTGCAAGAGGGACAGGATACAATGAGCAGTTCTTC	CASSARGTGYNEQFF
NA	TRBV3-1	TRBJ1-1	NA	TGTGCCAGCAGCTTCGGGATTTCTTTGAACACTGAAGCTTTCTTT	CASSFGISLNTEAFF
few	TRBV12-3/TRBV12-4	TRBJ1-1	TRBD1	TGTGCCAGCAGCCCACCCGGCAGGGGGATGAACACTGAAGCTTTCTTT	CASSPPGRGMNTEAFF
few	TRBV18	TRBJ1-2	NA	TGTGCCAGCTCACCCCAGGACAGCTCTTCTTATGGCTACACCTTC	CASSPQDSSSYGYTF
many	TRBV7-3	TRBJ2-1	NA	TGTGCCAGCAGCTTTGGCGGCCTAGGGGACTACAATGAGCAGTTCTTC	CASSFGGLGDYNEQFF
many	TRBV28	TRBJ2-7	TRBD2	TGTGCCAGCAGACCGGGACTAGGGGAGCAGTACTTC	CASRPGLGEQYF
many	TRBV7-2	TRBJ2-3	NA	TGTGCCAGCAGCTCTTTGAGGGATACGCAGTATTTT	CASSSLRDTQYF
NA	TRBV11-3	TRBJ2-1	NA	TGTGCCAGCAGCTTAGATAGCGGTGGCTCCTACAATGAGCAGTTCTTC	CASSLDSGGSYNEQFF
many	TRBV5-1	TRBJ1-1	NA	TGCGCCAGCAGATCCGGGACTGCCAACACTGAAGCTTTCTTT	CASRSGTANTEAFF
many	TRBV20-1	TRBJ2-3	NA	TGCAGTGCTAGGAGGGGGACAGATACGCAGTATTTT	CSARRGTDTQYF
NA	TRBV7-2	TRBJ2-1	NA	TGTGCCGGCAGCATGGATAGCCTCAACAATGAGCAGTTCTTC	CAGSMDSLNNEQFF
many	TRBV11-3	TRBJ1-2	NA	TGTGCCAGCAGCCCGACTCTCCGAGACAGTCAGGGCTACACCTTC	CASSPTLRDSQGYTF